This T cell receptor (beta chain) was documented in a study of T cell responses to AZD1222 COVID-19 vaccine. Study observations and caveats: The study found vaccine-associated CD4 TCRs spanning spike, dominant at 160-218 and 743-854. Vaccination with two AZD1222 doses was followed by a rise in Spike-specific TCR breadth and depth.

The CDR3 is made up of 14 amino acids. Germline V gene lookup returns CDR1 GTSNPN and CDR2 SVGIG (reference sequence). V shed 3 bases and J shed 0 bases, with 9 bases lying between them. In regard to this clone: Antigen: not known.

Some clones are missing from TCRdb's copy, which holds only in-frame ones; the method was immunoSEQ multiplex PCR. The table includes approximately 120,000 clones, roughly 90% detected once. This specimen consisted of peripheral blood, obtained on day 0 of AZD1222 vaccination. The TCR comes from an adult in good health. This chain joins TRBV30 and TRBJ1-3, with D unresolved. The CDR3 protein is CAWRVLASGNTIYF. CDR3 coding DNA: TGTGCCTGGAGGGTTCTTGCCTCTGGAAACACCATATATTTT.